This TCR beta chain is from a study of Tregs in tolerant kidney transplant recipients. On the study more broadly: Recipients received nonmyeloablative bone marrow transplants from related graft donors, with transient mixed chimerism.

General study findings and limits: The small number of patients limits these findings pending further validation. Tolerant patients' donor-specific Tregs expanded beyond overall Tregs, suggesting antigen-driven growth.

Sequenced by immunoSEQ multiplex PCR; TCRdb stores in-frame clones only, minus some. In all, the sample yields roughly 48,000 clones. Regarding this clone: Its antigen is not identified. The CDR3 extends 3 residues past the end of the read, so its final part is completed from the germline J gene.

V was pared by 2 bases and J by 6 bases, with 13 bases between. The CDR3 consists of 15 residues. CDR1 is LNHDA and CDR2 is SQIVND in the germline V gene (reference sequence). The sequenced sample was CD4+ T cells from blood, obtained before the transplant. The TCR originated in a human donor who received a combined kidney and bone marrow transplant. This sequence joins TRBV19 and TRBJ2-2; perhaps TRBD1 as D (5 bases). The CDR3 here is CASSIQGRGSGELFF. CDR3 DNA, as far as it was read: TGTGCCAGTAGTATACAGGGAAGAGGTTCCGGGGAG.